What follows are 21 T cell receptor beta chains derived from one specimen sequenced in a study of blood T cells in healthy people across ages. Using a J-beta primer mix together with a sample-barcoded 5' primer, a second PCR was run for about 6 to 12 cycles. TCRdb called the 5' RACE reads again in MiXCR, with one record for every CDR3 protein. The sample records about 800,000 distinct CDR3 sequences, 58% being singletons. The sequenced sample was blood. These receptors were taken from a man younger than 45 in good health.

The rearrangement joins TRBV15 to TRBJ2-4; D not certain. The closer fit of TRBJ2-7 to the DNA end suggests the J call may be wrong. Germline assignment: CDR1 LNHNV and CDR2 YYDKDF (reference sequence). CDR3 length equals 14 residues. The CDR3 sequence is CATSRARVGYEQYF. The CDR3 DNA reads as TGTGCCACCAGCAGAGCTAGGGTAGGCTACGAGCAGTACTTC.

The gene calls are TRBV6-5 and TRBJ2-7; D may match TRBD1 or TRBD2 (6 bases each). Trimming removed 8 bases at V and 6 bases at J, with 26 bases between. CDR1 and CDR2 from the germline V gene are MNHEY and SVGAGI. This CDR3 spans 16 amino acids. The CDR3 region has the DNA TGTGCCAGCGGCGGCAGGGGAGGATCTACAGGGAGCGAGCAGTACTTC. Protein product: CASGGRGGSTGSEQYF.

This rearrangement joins TRBV13 to TRBJ1-2, with D uncertain. V was trimmed by 7 bases and J by 4 bases, leaving 13 bases between them. Germline assignment: CDR1 PRHDT and CDR2 FYEKMQ (reference sequence). The CDR3 totals 13 residues. The CDR3 coding sequence is TGTGCCAGCACGGCGGGCCTGGGCTATGGCTACACCTTC. Protein product: CASTAGLGYGYTF.

The gene calls are TRBV15 and TRBJ1-4; a possible D gene is TRBD1 (6 bases). V gave up 5 bases and J gave up 7 bases, with 14 bases separating them. This CDR3 is 14 amino acids long. The germline CDR1 and CDR2 sequences are LNHNV and YYDKDF (reference sequence). The CDR3 protein is CATSPDRLGEKLFF. CDR3 coding DNA: TGTGCCACCAGCCCCGACAGGTTAGGTGAAAAACTGTTTTTT.

This clonotype has only a few counts. The V and J genes are TRBV7-8 and TRBJ2-7, with a tentative D call TRBD1 (6 bases). The length of the CDR3 is 14 residues. V lost 5 bases and J lost 6, with 17 bases in between. Germline loops: CDR1 SGHVS, CDR2 FQNEAQ. The CDR3 protein is CASSEGVLVREQYF. CDR3 in DNA: TGTGCCAGCAGCGAGGGGGTGCTAGTGCGCGAGCAGTACTTC.

The V call is TRBV5-1, the J call TRBJ1-2, with D possibly TRBD1 on 5 matching bases. This CDR3 contains 19 residues. V lost 0 bases and J 4 bases, leaving 25 bases between the germline ends. From germline, CDR1 is SGHRS and CDR2 YFSETQ. CDR3 sequence: CASSLAPSGTSNSFYGYTF. The CDR3 DNA is TGCGCCAGCAGCTTGGCGCCATCCGGGACTTCGAATTCCTTCTATGGCTACACCTTC.

This clonotype has only a few counts. The chain employs TRBV7-9 and TRBJ1-1; D gene uncertain. The CDR3 spans 13 residues. V was shortened by 6 bases and J by 0 bases, with 8 bases between the two germline ends. Germline CDR1 reads SEHNR; CDR2 reads FQNEAQ (reference sequence). Here the CDR3 DNA reads TGTGCCAGCAGACAGTTTATGAACACTGAAGCTTTCTTT. It encodes CASRQFMNTEAFF.

This clonotype turned up a few times. V is TRBV4-3 and J is TRBJ2-7, with D perhaps TRBD1 or TRBD2 (5 bases each). The CDR3 runs to 15 residues. Germline-derived CDR1 and CDR2 are LGHNA and YSLEER. The V end was cut by 0 bases, the J end by 3 bases, with 12 bases between. The DNA for the CDR3 is TGCGCCAGCAGCCAAGATGGGACGGAAATCTACGAGCAGTACTTC. Its protein is CASSQDGTEIYEQYF.

In its sample, this clonotype was seen a few times. The genes are TRBV6-2 or TRBV6-3 and TRBJ2-3; no reliable D call. The germline V and J ends were trimmed by 7 bases and 4 bases, with 18 bases remaining between them. In germline, CDR1 is MNHEY, CDR2 SVGEGT. The CDR3 is 15 residues long. The CDR3 reads CASTRHSGLPDTQYF. The DNA for the CDR3 is TGTGCCAGCACAAGGCACTCGGGCCTTCCAGATACGCAGTATTTT.

The J gene is TRBJ2-5, the V gene TRBV20-1; 11 positions agree with TRBD1. J lost 2 bases, V lost 5 bases, and 4 bases had no gene match. Germline CDR1 and CDR2: DFQATT and SNEGSKA (reference sequence). The CDR3 sequence is 14 residues long. In DNA, the CDR3 is TGCAGTGCTGGGACAGGGGGTTTGCAAGAGACCCAGTACTTC. It is translated as CSAGTGGLQETQYF.

The gene calls are TRBV7-9 and TRBJ1-4, with D possibly being TRBD1 (5 bases). Germline lookup yields CDR1 SEHNR and CDR2 FQNEAQ (reference sequence). V lost 5 bases and J lost 0, with 13 bases in between. The CDR3 has 16 residues. The CDR3 DNA reads as TGTGCCAGCAGCCTTGAGACAGCCTCAACTAATGAAAAACTGTTTTTT. Protein sequence: CASSLETASTNEKLFF.

The chain has TRBV27 and TRBJ2-1; no reliable D call. V lost 6 bases and J 10 bases, leaving 16 bases between the germline ends. Germline V CDR1 and CDR2: MNHEY, SMNVEV (reference sequence). This CDR3 region has 13 residues. The CDR3 region is CASSLHSTEEQFF. CDR3 DNA sequence: TGTGCCAGCAGCCTCCATTCGACGGAGGAGCAGTTCTTC.

The V gene is TRBV4-2, the J gene TRBJ2-7, with no clear D. With 1 base removed from V and 0 bases from J, the gap between germline ends came to 25 bases. Germline CDR1 and CDR2: LGHNA and YNFKEQ. The CDR3 is 20 amino acids. CDR3 in DNA: TGTGCCAGCAGCCAAGCCTTATCAACACCTTACAGACGCAGCTCCTACGAGCAGTACTTC. Translation: CASSQALSTPYRRSSYEQYF.

The rearrangement uses TRBV20-1 and TRBJ1-5; D might be TRBD1 (5 bases). CDR1 and CDR2 (germline): DFQATT, SNEGSKA (reference sequence). This CDR3 region has 12 residues. The V end was cut by 7 bases, the J end by 5 bases, with 12 bases between. The CDR3 nucleotides read TGCAGTGTCACCGGGGGGGATCAGCCCCAGCATTTT. It encodes CSVTGGDQPQHF.

The chain has TRBV5-1 and TRBJ2-2; D perhaps matches TRBD1 (6 bases). V was trimmed by 7 bases and J by 5 bases, leaving 15 bases between them. The CDR3 length is 14 residues. The germline CDR1 and CDR2 sequences are SGHRS and YFSETQ. The CDR3 DNA reads as TGCGCCAGCCAGACAGGCGATGGAACCGGGGAGCTGTTTTTT. It is translated as CASQTGDGTGELFF.

The gene calls are TRBV7-8 and TRBJ1-1, with D possibly being TRBD1 (6 bases). CDR3 length: 14 amino acids. Germline CDR1 and CDR2: SGHVS and FQNEAQ. The V gene lost 2 bases and the J gene lost 7 bases, with 14 bases spanning the gap. The CDR3 DNA follows: TGTGCCAGCAGCTTAAGACAGGCGCCTGTTGAAGCTTTCTTT. It encodes CASSLRQAPVEAFF. The whole variable domain, filled in from reference TRBV7-8 and TRBJ1-1, reads GAGVSQSPRYKVAKRGQDVALRCDPISGHVSLFWYQQALGQGPEFLTYFQNEAQLDKSGLPSDRFFAERPEGSVSTLKIQRTQQEDSAVYLCASSLRQAPVEAFFGQGTRLTVV.

The V and J genes are TRBV19 and TRBJ2-7, with D perhaps TRBD1 (6 bases). With 5 bases removed from V and 0 bases from J, the gap between germline ends came to 8 bases. Germline CDR1 and CDR2: LNHDA and SQIVND (reference sequence). The CDR3 has 13 residues. The CDR3 protein is CASSGQSSYEQYF. CDR3 nucleotide sequence: TGTGCCAGTAGTGGACAGAGCTCCTACGAGCAGTACTTC.

The rearrangement uses TRBV7-9 and TRBJ1-2; 7 bases map to TRBD1. CDR1 is SEHNR, CDR2 FQNEAQ, per germline (reference sequence). The CDR3 length is 15 residues. Losses at the gene ends were 5 bases for V and 6 bases for J; bases not matched to a gene: 12. The CDR3 sequence: CASSINTGTVDGYTF. CDR3 bases: TGTGCCAGCAGCATCAACACCGGGACAGTCGATGGCTACACCTTC.

J is TRBJ2-7 and V is TRBV20-1, with 10 bases that match TRBD1. Germline values: CDR1 DFQATT, CDR2 SNEGSKA (reference sequence). The CDR3 runs to 16 residues. V lost 3 bases and J lost 1; bases outside the gene matches: 9. The CDR3 DNA sequence: TGCAGTGCTAGGCAAACTCCGGGACAGGGGTCCTACGAGCAGTACTTC. Translation: CSARQTPGQGSYEQYF.

The rearrangement links TRBV4-2 to TRBJ2-7; D gene ambiguous. V lost 1 base to trimming and J lost 2 bases, with 9 bases between them. The CDR3 totals 14 residues. The germline CDR1 and CDR2 sequences are LGHNA and YNFKEQ. Here the CDR3 reads CASSQGEATYEQYF. CDR3 nucleotides: TGTGCCAGCAGCCAAGGTGAGGCTACCTACGAGCAGTACTTC.

This clonotype was found a few times. The rearrangement joins TRBV29-1 to TRBJ2-3; TRBD2 aligns across 9 bases. From germline, CDR1 is SQVTM and CDR2 ANQGSEA. V dropped 3 bases and J dropped 3; count of bases not matched to a gene: 7. The CDR3 runs to 15 residues. CDR3 sequence: CSVEASGMGTDTQYF. The CDR3, as DNA: TGCAGCGTTGAGGCTAGCGGGATGGGAACAGATACGCAGTATTTT.